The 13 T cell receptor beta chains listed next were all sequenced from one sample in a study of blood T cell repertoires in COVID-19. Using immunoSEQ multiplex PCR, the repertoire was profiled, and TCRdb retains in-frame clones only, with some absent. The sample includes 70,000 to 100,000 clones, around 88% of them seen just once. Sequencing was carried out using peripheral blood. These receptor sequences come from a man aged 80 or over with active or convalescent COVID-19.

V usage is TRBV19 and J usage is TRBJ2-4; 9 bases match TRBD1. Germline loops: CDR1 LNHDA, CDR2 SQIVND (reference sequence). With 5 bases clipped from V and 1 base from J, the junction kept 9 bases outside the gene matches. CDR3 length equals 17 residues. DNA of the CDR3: TGTGCCAGTAGTTCCCTCGGGACAGGGCTGGCCAAAAACATTCAGTACTTC. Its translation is CASSSLGTGLAKNIQYF.

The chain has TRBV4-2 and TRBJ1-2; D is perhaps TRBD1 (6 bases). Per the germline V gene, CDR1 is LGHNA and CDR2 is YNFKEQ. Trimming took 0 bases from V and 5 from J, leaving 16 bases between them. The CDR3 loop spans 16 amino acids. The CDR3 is CASSQEERGAEYGYTF. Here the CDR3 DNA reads TGTGCCAGCAGCCAAGAAGAACGGGGGGCAGAGTATGGCTACACCTTC.

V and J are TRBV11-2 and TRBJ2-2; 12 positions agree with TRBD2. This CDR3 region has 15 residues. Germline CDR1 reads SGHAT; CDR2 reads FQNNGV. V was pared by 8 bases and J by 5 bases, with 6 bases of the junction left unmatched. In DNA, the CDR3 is TGTGCCAGCGTCTTGGGGACTAGCGGGACCGGGGAGCTGTTTTTT. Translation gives CASVLGTSGTGELFF.

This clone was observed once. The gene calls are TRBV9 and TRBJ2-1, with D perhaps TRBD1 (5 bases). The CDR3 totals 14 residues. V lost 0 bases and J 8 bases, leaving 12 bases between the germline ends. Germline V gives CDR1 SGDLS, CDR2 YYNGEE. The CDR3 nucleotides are TGTGCCAGCAGCGTAGTGACTTTAGGGGATGAGCAGTTCTTC. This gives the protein CASSVVTLGDEQFF.

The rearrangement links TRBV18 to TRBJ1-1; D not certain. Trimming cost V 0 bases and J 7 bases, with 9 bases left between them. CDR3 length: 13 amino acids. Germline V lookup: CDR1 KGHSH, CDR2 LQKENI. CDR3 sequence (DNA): TGTGCCAGCTCACCACCTGCGGGGTATGAAGCTTTCTTT. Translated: CASSPPAGYEAFF.

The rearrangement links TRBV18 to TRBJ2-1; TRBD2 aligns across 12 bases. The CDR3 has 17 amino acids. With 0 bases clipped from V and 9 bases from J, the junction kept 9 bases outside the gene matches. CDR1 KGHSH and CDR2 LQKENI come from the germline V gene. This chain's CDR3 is CASSPPTLAGGFGEQFF. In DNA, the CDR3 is TGTGCCAGCTCACCACCGACACTAGCGGGAGGCTTTGGTGAGCAGTTCTTC.

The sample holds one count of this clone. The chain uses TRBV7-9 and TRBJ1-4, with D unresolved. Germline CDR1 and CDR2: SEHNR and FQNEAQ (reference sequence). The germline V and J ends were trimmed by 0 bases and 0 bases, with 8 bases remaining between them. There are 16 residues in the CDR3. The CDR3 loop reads CASSLALGSTNEKLFF. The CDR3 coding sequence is TGTGCCAGCAGCTTAGCGCTCGGGTCAACTAATGAAAAACTGTTTTTT. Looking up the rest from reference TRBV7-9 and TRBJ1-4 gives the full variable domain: DTGVSQNPRHKITKRGQNVTFRCDPISEHNRLYWYRQTLGQGPEFLTYFQNEAQLEKSRLLSDRFSAERPKGSFSTLEIQRTEQGDSAMYLCASSLALGSTNEKLFFGSGTQLSVL.

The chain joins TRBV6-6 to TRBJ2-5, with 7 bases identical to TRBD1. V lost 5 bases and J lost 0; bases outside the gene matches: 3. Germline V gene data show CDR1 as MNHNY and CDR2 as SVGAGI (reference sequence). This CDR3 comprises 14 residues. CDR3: CASSKDRNQETQYF. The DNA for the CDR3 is TGTGCCAGCAGTAAGGACAGGAACCAAGAGACCCAGTACTTC.

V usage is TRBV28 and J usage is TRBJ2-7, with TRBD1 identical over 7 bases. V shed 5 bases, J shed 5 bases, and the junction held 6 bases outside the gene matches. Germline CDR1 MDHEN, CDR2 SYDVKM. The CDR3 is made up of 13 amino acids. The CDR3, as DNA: TGTGCCAGCAGTCCCGGAGACAGGGACGAGCAGTACTTC. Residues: CASSPGDRDEQYF.

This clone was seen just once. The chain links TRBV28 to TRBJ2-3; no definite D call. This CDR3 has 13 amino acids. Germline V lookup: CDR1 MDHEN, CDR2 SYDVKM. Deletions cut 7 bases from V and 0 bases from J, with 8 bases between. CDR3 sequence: CASTVPSTDTQYF. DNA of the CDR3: TGTGCCAGCACAGTCCCTAGCACAGATACGCAGTATTTT.

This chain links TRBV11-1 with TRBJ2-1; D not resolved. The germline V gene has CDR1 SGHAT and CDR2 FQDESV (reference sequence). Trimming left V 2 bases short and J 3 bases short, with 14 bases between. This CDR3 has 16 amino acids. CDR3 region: CASSLLIRSGYNEQFF. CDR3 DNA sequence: TGTGCCAGCAGCTTACTTATCAGGTCAGGCTACAATGAGCAGTTCTTC.

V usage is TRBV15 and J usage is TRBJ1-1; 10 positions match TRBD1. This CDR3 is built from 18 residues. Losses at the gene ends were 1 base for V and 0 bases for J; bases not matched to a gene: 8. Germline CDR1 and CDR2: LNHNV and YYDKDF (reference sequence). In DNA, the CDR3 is TGTGCCACCAGCAGAGTCCCAGGACAGGGGGGCTTGAACACTGAAGCTTTCTTT. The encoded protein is CATSRVPGQGGLNTEAFF.

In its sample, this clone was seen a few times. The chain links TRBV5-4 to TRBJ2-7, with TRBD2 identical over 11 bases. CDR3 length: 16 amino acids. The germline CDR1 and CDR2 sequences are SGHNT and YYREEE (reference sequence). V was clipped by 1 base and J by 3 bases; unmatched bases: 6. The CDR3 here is CASSLFGTSGYYEQYF. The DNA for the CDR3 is TGTGCCAGCAGCTTGTTCGGGACTAGCGGTTACTACGAGCAGTACTTC.